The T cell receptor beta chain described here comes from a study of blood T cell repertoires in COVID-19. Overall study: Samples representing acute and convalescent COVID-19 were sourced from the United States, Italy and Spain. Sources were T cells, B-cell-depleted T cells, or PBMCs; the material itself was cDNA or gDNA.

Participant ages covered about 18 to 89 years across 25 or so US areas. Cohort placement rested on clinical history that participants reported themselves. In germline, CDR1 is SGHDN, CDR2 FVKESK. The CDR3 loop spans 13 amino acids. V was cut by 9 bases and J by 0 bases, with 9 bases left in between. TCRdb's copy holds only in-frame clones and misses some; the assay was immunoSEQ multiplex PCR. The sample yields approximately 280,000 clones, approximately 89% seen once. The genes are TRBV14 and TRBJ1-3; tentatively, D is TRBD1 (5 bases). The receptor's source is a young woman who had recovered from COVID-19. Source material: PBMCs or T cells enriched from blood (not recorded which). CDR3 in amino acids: CASTGSSGNTIYF. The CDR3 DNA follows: TGTGCCAGTACAGGTTCCTCTGGAAACACCATATATTTT.